This entry lists 7 T cell receptor beta chains sequenced from one sample in a study of PD-1 blockade in classical Hodgkin lymphoma. Time point indicated: newly diagnosed, previously untreated cHL patient sample. It was by magnetic negative selection that CD4+ T cells were purified from thawed PBMCs. This table comes from immunoSEQ multiplex PCR, and its TCRdb copy is limited to in-frame clones, with some not included. The table has tens of thousands of clones, 80% to 90% seen once. Source material: CD4+ T cells from blood. Receptors were obtained from a human donor with classical Hodgkin lymphoma.

The J gene is TRBJ1-4, the V gene TRBV19; D gene ambiguous. The CDR3 totals 14 residues. Trimming removed 2 bases at V and 4 bases at J, with 8 bases between. Germline CDR1 is LNHDA and CDR2 is SQIVND (reference sequence). CDR3 protein: CASSISVLNEKLFF. The DNA for the CDR3 is TGTGCCAGTAGTATATCGGTCCTTAATGAAAAACTGTTTTTT.

This clone occurred once. Here the CDR3 reads CATSAPGLAGGRSNEQFF. In DNA form, the CDR3 reads TGTGCCACCAGCGCACCGGGACTAGCGGGAGGGCGTAGCAATGAGCAGTTCTTC. V is TRBV15 and J is TRBJ2-1; 16 positions match TRBD2. The CDR3 is 18 amino acids. Germline CDR1 reads LNHNV; CDR2 reads YYDKDF (reference sequence). The trim removed 5 bases at V and 6 bases at J, leaving 10 bases unmatched.

This chain links TRBV18 with TRBJ2-1, with TRBD2 identical over 13 bases. The CDR3 loop spans 16 amino acids. Germline lookup yields CDR1 KGHSH and CDR2 LQKENI. J lost 7 bases, V lost 3 bases, and 6 bases had no gene match. The CDR3 protein is CASSPRLAGGINEQFF. The CDR3 coding sequence is TGTGCCAGCTCACCCCGACTAGCGGGGGGCATAAATGAGCAGTTCTTC.

The V call is TRBV10-3, the J call TRBJ1-5, with 9 bases lining up with TRBD1. V trimming: 6 bases; J trimming: 5 bases; junction bases outside the gene matches: 5. The germline V gene encodes CDR1 ENHRY and CDR2 SYGVKD. There are 14 residues in the CDR3. CDR3 nucleotide sequence: TGTGCCATCAGGGGGGACAGGGATTATCAGCCCCAGCATTTT. Protein: CAIRGDRDYQPQHF.

This clone occurred once. This chain joins TRBV5-1 and TRBJ2-1; D might be TRBD1 or TRBD2, each matching 5 bases. The CDR3 covers 14 residues. CDR1 SGHRS and CDR2 YFSETQ come from the germline V gene. Between the trimmed V and J ends, which lost 1 base and 9 bases, there was a span of 14 bases. CDR3 bases: TGCGCCAGCAGCTTGACGGGGACGGTAGGTGAGCAGTTCTTC. This gives the protein CASSLTGTVGEQFF.

The gene calls are TRBV10-3 and TRBJ1-3; weak D call: TRBD1 (6 bases). The CDR3 contains 15 residues. The V gene lost 0 bases and the J gene lost 3 bases, with 9 bases spanning the gap. From germline, CDR1 is ENHRY and CDR2 SYGVKD. CDR3 nucleotides: TGTGCCATCAGTGAGTCACAGGGTGATGGAAACACCATATATTTT. This encodes CAISESQGDGNTIYF.

V is TRBV30 and J is TRBJ1-5; the match to TRBD1 covers 7 bases. The CDR3 is 14 residues long. The V and J ends lost 4 bases and 6 bases, in that order; junction bases with no gene match: 9. Germline V gene sequence: CDR1 GTSNPN, CDR2 SVGIG (reference sequence). This CDR3 reads CAWKTPGGLQPQHF. CDR3 sequence (DNA): TGTGCCTGGAAAACCCCAGGGGGTCTTCAGCCCCAGCATTTT. Variable domain in full (rest from reference TRBV30 and TRBJ1-5): SQTIHQWPATLVQPVGSPLSLECTVEGTSNPNLYWYRQAAGRGLQLLFYSVGIGQISSEVPQNLSASRPQDRQFILSSKKLLLSDSGFYLCAWKTPGGLQPQHFGDGTRLSIL.